The 16 T cell receptor beta chains in this list originate from one sample, sequenced in a study of technical replicates of blood from a few donors (dated by TCRdb to about 2017). The library was generated by the immunoSEQ multiplex PCR assay. Drawn from immuneACCESS, this table holds only the in-frame rearrangements with V and J called that TCRdb kept. Clones are partly lost; checked studies trace under half to an unresolved V gene and leave the rest unexplained. The sample table contains 13,000 to 15,000 clones; only one count was recorded for 84% of them. The leading ten clones occupy under 13% of the sample. Specimen: PBMCs. The receptor source for this set is a human donor in good health.

The rearrangement uses TRBV18 and TRBJ1-2, with TRBD1 matching over 7 bases. The CDR3 has 12 residues. With 4 bases clipped from V and 6 bases from J, the junction kept 2 bases outside the gene matches. Germline assignment: CDR1 KGHSH and CDR2 LQKENI. For the CDR3, the DNA is TGTGCCAGCTCACAGGGGGCGGATGGCTACACCTTC. Translated, it gives CASSQGADGYTF.

The chain joins TRBV5-1 to TRBJ1-4; TRBD1 might be the D (5 bases). Trimming left V 4 bases short and J 2 bases short, with 12 bases between. Germline V gene lookup returns CDR1 SGHRS and CDR2 YFSETQ. The length of the CDR3 is 15 residues. CDR3 nucleotide sequence: TGCGCCAGCAGCCCGGCGGGGGTGACTAATGAAAAACTGTTTTTT. Amino acid sequence: CASSPAGVTNEKLFF. The full variable domain, with the rest looked up from reference TRBV5-1 and TRBJ1-4, is KAGVTQTPRYLIKTRGQQVTLSCSPISGHRSVSWYQQTPGQGLQFLFEYFSETQRNKGNFPGRFSGRQFSNSRSEMNVSTLELGDSALYLCASSPAGVTNEKLFFGSGTQLSVL.

The CDR3 sequence is CASSGGQTQETQYF. The CDR3, as DNA: TGCGCCAGCAGCGGTGGACAGACCCAAGAGACCCAGTACTTC. The J gene is TRBJ2-5, the V gene TRBV5-1; D is perhaps TRBD1 (6 bases). Trimming removed 4 bases at V and 1 base at J, with 11 bases between. The CDR3 covers 14 residues. CDR1 is SGHRS and CDR2 is YFSETQ in the germline V gene.

The chain couples TRBV14 to TRBJ1-1, with D maybe TRBD1 (6 bases). This CDR3 contains 16 residues. Per the germline V gene, CDR1 is SGHDN and CDR2 is FVKESK. V was clipped by 1 base and J by 1 base, with 13 bases between them. As DNA, the CDR3 is TGTGCCAGCAGCCAAGCCCCCGGACAGAGGAACACTGAAGCTTTCTTT. This encodes CASSQAPGQRNTEAFF. The whole variable domain, filled in from reference TRBV14 and TRBJ1-1, reads EAGVTQFPSHSVIEKGQTVTLRCDPISGHDNLYWYRRVMGKEIKFLLHFVKESKQDESGMPNNRFLAERTGGTYSTLKVQPAELEDSGVYFCASSQAPGQRNTEAFFGQGTRLTVV.

This clone was seen a single time. This chain joins TRBV6-1 and TRBJ2-3; possibly TRBD2 for D (6 bases). V lost 4 bases and J 2 bases, leaving 16 bases between the germline ends. Germline CDR1 reads MNHNS; CDR2 reads SASEGT. The CDR3 is 16 residues long. In nucleotides, the CDR3 is TGTGCCAGCAGTGCGGGACTCAAACCACACACAGATACGCAGTATTTT. Translated, it gives CASSAGLKPHTDTQYF.

The V and J genes are TRBV18 and TRBJ1-3; 8 bases agree with TRBD1. V shed 3 bases and J 3 bases; nucleotides not matched to a gene: 1. CDR3 size: 14 residues. The germline V gene encodes CDR1 KGHSH and CDR2 LQKENI. The CDR3 protein is CASSPDRDGNTIYF. The CDR3 DNA sequence: TGTGCCAGCTCACCGGACAGGGATGGAAACACCATATATTTT.

The V gene is TRBV7-2, the J gene TRBJ2-1; TRBD2 matches at 7 bases. Germline V lookup: CDR1 SGHTA, CDR2 FQGNSA. CDR3 length: 14 residues. The ends lost 5 bases at V and 15 bases at J; junction bases unmatched: 16. CDR3 in DNA: TGTGCCAGCAGCCCCCCCGGGATAAGCGGGACCTTGTTCTTC. Amino acids: CASSPPGISGTLFF.

The rearrangement uses TRBV6-1 and TRBJ2-1, with TRBD1 as a possible D gene (5 bases). Germline values: CDR1 MNHNS, CDR2 SASEGT. This CDR3 is built from 15 residues. V lost 7 bases and J lost 1, with 14 bases in between. CDR3 in amino acids: CASIEQAASYNEQFF. As DNA, the CDR3 is TGTGCCAGCATCGAACAGGCGGCGTCCTACAATGAGCAGTTCTTC.

The J gene is TRBJ2-3, the V gene TRBV29-1, with 10 bases aligning to TRBD2. Per germline, CDR1 SQVTM and CDR2 ANQGSEA. CDR3 length equals 13 residues. The junction had 7 bases not matched to a gene; V was cut back by 7 bases and J by 6 bases. CDR3 loop: CSAEGLAFDTQYF. CDR3 bases: TGCAGCGCCGAGGGACTAGCGTTTGATACGCAGTATTTT.

V usage is TRBV19 and J usage is TRBJ1-3, with 8 bases identical to TRBD1. Germline-derived CDR1 and CDR2 are LNHDA and SQIVND (reference sequence). V dropped 6 bases and J dropped 3; count of bases not matched to a gene: 7. CDR3 length: 15 amino acids. The CDR3 DNA reads as TGTGCCAGTAGGATCGGACAGGGAGGTGGAAACACCATATATTTT. This sequence encodes CASRIGQGGGNTIYF.

This chain connects TRBV5-1 to TRBJ2-1; TRBD2 matches at 10 bases. This CDR3 has 14 residues. Germline V gene sequence: CDR1 SGHRS, CDR2 YFSETQ. V shed 6 bases and J 4 bases; nucleotides not matched to a gene: 4. The CDR3 protein is CASKKREGYNEQFF. DNA of the CDR3: TGCGCCAGCAAAAAGCGGGAGGGTTACAATGAGCAGTTCTTC.

The rearrangement uses TRBV4-1 and TRBJ2-7; D gene unclear. Trimming pared 0 bases from V and 7 bases from J, leaving 4 bases between. This CDR3 is built from 11 residues. Germline assignment: CDR1 MGHRA and CDR2 YSYEKL. CDR3: CASSQDREQYF. The CDR3 DNA is TGCGCCAGCAGCCAAGACAGGGAGCAGTACTTC.

The sample holds one count of this clone. This rearrangement joins TRBV11-3 to TRBJ1-1; D is ambiguous. Germline values: CDR1 SGHNT, CDR2 YENEEA. This CDR3 comprises 13 residues. V shed 0 bases and J shed 3 bases, with 5 bases lying between them. The CDR3 DNA reads as TGTGCCAGCAGCTTAGAACGGGACACTGAAGCTTTCTTT. As protein: CASSLERDTEAFF.

The CDR3, as DNA: TGCGCCAGCAGCTTGGACAGGAGCCAAGAGACCCAGTACTTC. Translating gives CASSLDRSQETQYF. This chain uses TRBV5-1 with TRBJ2-5; possible D gene TRBD1, 5 bases. The germline V gene has CDR1 SGHRS and CDR2 YFSETQ. The CDR3 totals 14 residues. V lost 0 bases and J 1 base, leaving 7 bases between the germline ends.

This chain connects TRBV7-2 to TRBJ2-7; 12 bases fit TRBD2. The length of the CDR3 is 15 residues. Unmatched junction bases numbered 4, after V lost 5 bases and J lost 2 bases. Germline V gives CDR1 SGHTA, CDR2 FQGNSA. For the CDR3, the DNA is TGTGCCAGCAGCCACGGGACTAGCGGGCCCTACGAGCAGTACTTC. Protein sequence: CASSHGTSGPYEQYF. Complete variable domain (other parts from reference TRBV7-2 and TRBJ2-7): GAGVSQSPSNKVTEKGKDVELRCDPISGHTALYWYRQSLGQGLEFLIYFQGNSAPDKSGLPSDRFSAERTGGSVSTLTIQRTQQEDSAVYLCASSHGTSGPYEQYFGPGTRLTVT.

V gene TRBV27 combines with J gene TRBJ2-7; 11 positions agree with TRBD2. The trim removed 4 bases at V and 3 bases at J, leaving 14 bases unmatched. The CDR3 contains 18 residues. CDR1 and CDR2 from the germline V gene are MNHEY and SMNVEV (reference sequence). This chain's CDR3 is CASSSKSPKLAGVYEQYF. In DNA form, the CDR3 reads TGTGCCAGCAGTTCCAAAAGCCCCAAACTAGCGGGAGTCTACGAGCAGTACTTC.